A selection of T cell receptor beta chains follows, all from one sample in a study of T cell changes during pregnancy in multiple sclerosis. The table came from immunoSEQ multiplex PCR; TCRdb's copy has only in-frame clones and leaves some out. The sample includes roughly 90,000 clones, around 93% of them seen just once. The sample was peripheral blood, taken in the third trimester of pregnancy. These TCRs come from a female donor with multiple sclerosis, enrolled in a pregnancy study. Each CDR3 is given with its conserved first and last residue. The D gene is left open where the match is weak. The listing skips clone size in some rows; elsewhere it reads once, few, many or a size class.

j_call: TRBJ2-7
d_call: TRBD2
v_call: TRBV18
clone_size: NA
cdr3_aa: CASSPRAAGGAEGNYEQYF
cdr3_nt: TGTGCCAGCTCACCACGAGCAGCGGGAGGAGCGGAGGGGAACTACGAGCAGTACTTC

j_call: TRBJ2-7
d_call: NA
v_call: TRBV28
clone_size: NA
cdr3_aa: CASNRGSGYYEQYF
cdr3_nt: TGTGCCAGCAATCGGGGGTCCGGCTACTACGAGCAGTACTTC

j_call: TRBJ1-5
d_call: NA
v_call: TRBV21-1
clone_size: NA
cdr3_aa: CASSKVTWQGDSNQPQHF
cdr3_nt: TGTGCCAGCAGCAAAGTAACATGGCAGGGGGATAGCAATCAGCCCCAGCATTTT

j_call: TRBJ2-7
d_call: NA
v_call: TRBV6-5
clone_size: NA
cdr3_aa: CASSYVDSYEQYF
cdr3_nt: TGTGCCAGCAGTTACGTGGACTCTTACGAGCAGTACTTC

j_call: TRBJ1-2
d_call: NA
v_call: TRBV28
clone_size: NA
cdr3_aa: CASSWTVNYGYTF
cdr3_nt: TGTGCCAGCAGTTGGACAGTCAACTATGGCTACACCTTC

j_call: TRBJ2-2
d_call: TRBD2
v_call: TRBV6-6
clone_size: NA
cdr3_aa: CASRGSAGTGELFF
cdr3_nt: TGTGCCAGCCGCGGGAGTGCGGGCACCGGGGAGCTGTTTTTT

j_call: TRBJ2-7
d_call: NA
v_call: TRBV4-1
clone_size: NA
cdr3_aa: CASSRGGASYEQYF
cdr3_nt: TGCGCCAGCAGCCGGGGGGGGGCATCCTACGAGCAGTACTTC

j_call: TRBJ1-2
d_call: NA
v_call: TRBV7-9
clone_size: NA
cdr3_aa: CASSVEDRGGYTF
cdr3_nt: TGTGCCAGCAGCGTAGAAGACAGAGGCGGCTACACCTTC

j_call: TRBJ2-6
d_call: NA
v_call: TRBV4-1
clone_size: NA
cdr3_aa: CASSQGESPGANVLTF
cdr3_nt: TGCGCCAGCAGCCAAGGTGAGAGTCCCGGGGCCAACGTCCTGACTTTC

j_call: TRBJ2-4
d_call: TRBD1
v_call: TRBV7-2
clone_size: NA
cdr3_aa: CASSLRSLGQGFAKNIQYF
cdr3_nt: TGTGCCAGCAGCTTACGTAGCCTAGGACAGGGTTTCGCCAAAAACATTCAGTACTTC

j_call: TRBJ2-7
d_call: TRBD2
v_call: TRBV5-1
clone_size: once
cdr3_aa: CASSLGGGTYEQYF
cdr3_nt: TGCGCCAGCAGCTTGGGGGGGGGAACCTACGAGCAGTACTTC

j_call: TRBJ2-5
d_call: NA
v_call: TRBV27
clone_size: NA
cdr3_aa: CASSLSGGTQYF
cdr3_nt: TGTGCCAGCAGTTTATCGGGGGGGACCCAGTACTTC

j_call: TRBJ2-1
d_call: NA
v_call: TRBV14
clone_size: NA
cdr3_aa: CASSQWESYNEQFF
cdr3_nt: TGTGCCAGCAGCCAGTGGGAGTCCTACAATGAGCAGTTCTTC

j_call: TRBJ2-6
d_call: NA
v_call: TRBV19
clone_size: NA
cdr3_aa: CASSIVTGAGANVLTF
cdr3_nt: TGTGCCAGTAGTATCGTTACGGGGGCTGGGGCCAACGTCCTGACTTTC

j_call: TRBJ2-5
d_call: TRBD1
v_call: TRBV7-2
clone_size: NA
cdr3_aa: CASSDRGRPGETQYF
cdr3_nt: TGTGCCAGCAGCGACAGGGGGCGCCCCGGGGAGACCCAGTACTTC

j_call: TRBJ2-5
d_call: NA
v_call: TRBV2
clone_size: NA
cdr3_aa: CASSDRSQPSGVGKQETQYF
cdr3_nt: TGTGCCAGCAGTGATAGGTCCCAACCGTCCGGGGTAGGAAAACAAGAGACCCAGTACTTC

j_call: TRBJ1-2
d_call: NA
v_call: TRBV6-5
clone_size: once
cdr3_aa: CASSYSPGLTYGYTF
cdr3_nt: TGTGCCAGCAGTTACTCACCGGGACTTACTTATGGCTACACCTTC

j_call: TRBJ2-1
d_call: TRBD1
v_call: TRBV6-1
clone_size: NA
cdr3_aa: CASSADRPPMGVYNEQFF
cdr3_nt: TGTGCCAGCAGTGCGGACAGGCCCCCCATGGGCGTATACAATGAGCAGTTCTTC

j_call: TRBJ2-7
d_call: TRBD2
v_call: TRBV7-9
clone_size: NA
cdr3_aa: CASSDYRLAGSYEQYF
cdr3_nt: TGTGCCAGCAGCGATTACCGACTAGCGGGATCCTACGAGCAGTACTTC

j_call: TRBJ2-7
d_call: TRBD2
v_call: TRBV27
clone_size: NA
cdr3_aa: CASSLGLAGVGEQYF
cdr3_nt: TGTGCCAGCAGTTTAGGACTAGCGGGAGTAGGCGAGCAGTACTTC

j_call: TRBJ2-2
d_call: NA
v_call: TRBV28
clone_size: NA
cdr3_aa: CASDGSTGELFF
cdr3_nt: TGTGCCAGCGACGGGTCCACCGGGGAGCTGTTTTTT

j_call: TRBJ2-5
d_call: TRBD1
v_call: TRBV6-1
clone_size: NA
cdr3_aa: CASGNRGPPTGTQYF
cdr3_nt: TGTGCCAGCGGCAACAGGGGGCCTCCGACAGGGACCCAGTACTTC

j_call: TRBJ1-3
d_call: NA
v_call: TRBV18
clone_size: NA
cdr3_aa: CASEPGSSGNTIYF
cdr3_nt: TGTGCCAGCGAGCCCGGGAGCTCTGGAAACACCATATATTTT

j_call: TRBJ2-2
d_call: TRBD2
v_call: TRBV28
clone_size: NA
cdr3_aa: CASSLPGTSSGELFF
cdr3_nt: TGTGCCAGCAGTTTACCTGGGACTAGCTCCGGGGAGCTGTTTTTT

j_call: TRBJ2-2
d_call: NA
v_call: TRBV2
clone_size: NA
cdr3_aa: CASIRGNTGELFF
cdr3_nt: TGTGCCAGCATAAGAGGGAACACCGGGGAGCTGTTTTTT

j_call: TRBJ2-7
d_call: TRBD1
v_call: TRBV11-1
clone_size: NA
cdr3_aa: CASSRTGVSYEQYF
cdr3_nt: TGTGCCAGCAGCCGGACAGGGGTCTCCTACGAGCAGTACTTC

j_call: TRBJ2-1
d_call: NA
v_call: TRBV6-5
clone_size: NA
cdr3_aa: CASSYYGGGNEQFF
cdr3_nt: TGTGCCAGCAGTTACTACGGGGGTGGCAATGAGCAGTTCTTC

j_call: TRBJ2-2
d_call: NA
v_call: TRBV28
clone_size: NA
cdr3_aa: CASSLLRSTGELFF
cdr3_nt: TGTGCCAGCAGTTTGCTCCGGTCCACCGGGGAGCTGTTTTTT

j_call: TRBJ2-5
d_call: TRBD2
v_call: TRBV5-1
clone_size: NA
cdr3_aa: CASSGSLAGLGEGTQYF
cdr3_nt: TGCGCCAGCAGCGGGTCATTAGCGGGACTCGGGGAAGGGACCCAGTACTTC

j_call: TRBJ2-7
d_call: TRBD2
v_call: TRBV7-2
clone_size: NA
cdr3_aa: CASSRSGGEQYF
cdr3_nt: TGTGCCAGCAGCCGAAGCGGGGGGGAGCAGTACTTC

j_call: TRBJ2-7
d_call: TRBD1
v_call: TRBV14
clone_size: NA
cdr3_aa: CASSQTGYPLSYEQYF
cdr3_nt: TGTGCCAGCAGTCAGACAGGGTACCCACTCTCCTACGAGCAGTACTTC

j_call: TRBJ1-1
d_call: NA
v_call: TRBV6-5
clone_size: few
cdr3_aa: CASSSQVATEAFF
cdr3_nt: TGTGCCAGCAGTTCCCAGGTCGCCACTGAAGCTTTCTTT